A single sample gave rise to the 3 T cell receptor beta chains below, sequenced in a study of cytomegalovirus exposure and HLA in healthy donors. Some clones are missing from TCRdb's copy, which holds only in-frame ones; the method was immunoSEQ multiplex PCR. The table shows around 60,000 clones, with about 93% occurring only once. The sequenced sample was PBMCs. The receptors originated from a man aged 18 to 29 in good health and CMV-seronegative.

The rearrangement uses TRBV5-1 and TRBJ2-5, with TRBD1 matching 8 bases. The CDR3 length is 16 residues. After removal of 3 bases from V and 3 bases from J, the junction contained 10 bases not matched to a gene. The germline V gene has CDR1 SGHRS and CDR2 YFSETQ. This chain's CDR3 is CASSSGQGFMEETQYF. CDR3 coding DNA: TGCGCCAGCAGCTCAGGACAGGGTTTTATGGAAGAGACCCAGTACTTC.

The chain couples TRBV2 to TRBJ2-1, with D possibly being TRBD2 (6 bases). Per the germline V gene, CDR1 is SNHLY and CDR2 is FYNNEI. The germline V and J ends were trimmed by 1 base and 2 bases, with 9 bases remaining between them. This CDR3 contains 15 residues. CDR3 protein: CASSEGGETYNEQFF. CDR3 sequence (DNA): TGTGCCAGCAGTGAAGGGGGGGAAACCTACAATGAGCAGTTCTTC.

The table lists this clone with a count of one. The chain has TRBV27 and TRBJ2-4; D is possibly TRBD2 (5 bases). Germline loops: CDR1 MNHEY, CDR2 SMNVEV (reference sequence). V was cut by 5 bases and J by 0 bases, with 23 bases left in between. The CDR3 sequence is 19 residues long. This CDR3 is CASSPSSGEIRIAKNIQYF. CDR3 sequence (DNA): TGTGCCAGCAGTCCGTCCTCCGGGGAGATAAGGATAGCCAAAAACATTCAGTACTTC.